This record concerns one T cell receptor beta chain sequence. Its antigen is currently unknown. The data stem from a study of shared clonotypes between healthy human individuals. Study conclusions and caveats: Depth of sequencing was expected to influence donor clonotype sharing.

The V gene lost 2 bases and the J gene lost 8 bases, with 12 bases spanning the gap. CDR1 is MNHEY and CDR2 is SVGAGI in the germline V gene. CDR3 size: 13 residues. Method: immunoSEQ multiplex PCR; TCRdb's copy keeps in-frame clones and lacks some. The data hold over a million clones, with 78% observed a single time. Sequencing was done on a sample of memory CD4+ T cells from PBMCs. Subset of the sample: CD45RA-negative fraction. The rearrangement joins TRBV6-5 to TRBJ1-1; tentatively, D is TRBD1 (5 bases). The clonotype was recovered from a man aged 18 to 30 in good health. Some clones in this sample may be carry-over from other donors' samples. The CDR3 DNA sequence: TGTGCCAGCAGTTACAGGGACGGAGCCGAAGCTTTCTTT. As protein: CASSYRDGAEAFF.